Sequencing of this TCR beta chain was carried out in a study of shared T cell receptors in the human thymus. Method: immunoSEQ multiplex PCR; TCRdb's copy keeps in-frame clones and lacks some. The sample holds approximately 580,000 clones, about four fifths seen once. This CDR3 comprises 16 residues. Germline V gene data show CDR1 as SGHNT and CDR2 as YYREEE (reference sequence). Trimming cost V 4 bases and J 2 bases; bases outside gene matches: 9. These data also formed part of another study, on human thymus T cells. As reported in that work: Thymus pieces cut out during corrective heart surgery were the tissue that was used. There were highly overlapping thymic repertoires among unrelated individuals, as related research reported.

The source material was thymocytes. The chain combines TRBV5-4 with TRBJ2-5; TRBD2 matches 9 bases. The TCR originated in a boy under two years old with a congenital heart defect. CDR3 coding DNA: TGTGCCAGCAGCGAGGGACTAGCCGAACTTCAAGAGACCCAGTACTTC. It encodes CASSEGLAELQETQYF.